This TCR beta chain appears in the sequencing data of a study of blood T cell repertoires in COVID-19. CDR1 and CDR2 from the germline V gene are MGHRA and YSYEKL. This CDR3 is 16 amino acids long. V lost 1 base and J 2 bases, leaving 9 bases between the germline ends. TCRdb keeps only in-frame clones here, not all; method: immunoSEQ multiplex PCR. The profile shows approximately 210,000 clones, approximately 90% of them singletons. This sequence was found in a man aged 45 to 65 with COVID-19, enrolled during active disease. The chain has TRBV4-1 and TRBJ1-6; a weak D match, TRBD1 (6 bases). Sequencing was performed on peripheral blood. Here the CDR3 reads CASSQAGATYNSPLHF. The CDR3 bases are TGCGCCAGCAGCCAAGCAGGGGCGACCTATAATTCACCCCTCCACTTT.